This record concerns one TCR beta chain sequence. Its antigen is unknown. V was shortened by 5 bases and J by 3 bases, with 17 bases between the two germline ends. CDR3 size: 15 residues. Germline CDR1 reads SQVTM; CDR2 reads ANQGSEA. This specimen belongs to a study of beta chain features in type 1 diabetes. Notes on the study in general: PCR might favor shorter templates, equally in patients and controls.

A single heparinised draw of approximately 100 mL on average was taken per donor. CD4+ naive, central memory, regulatory and stem cell-like memory cells were sorted via CD45RO/CCR7/CD25/CD127/CD95/CD27. What was sequenced were expressed TCRB transcripts, since all of the isolated RNA had been reverse transcribed. Some 3.6 million reads was the average for naive, central memory and regulatory T cell samples. Measured with immunoSEQ multiplex PCR; TCRdb has only the in-frame clones, and not every one. The repertoire consists of hundreds of thousands of clones, with roughly 70% occurring once and the leading ten covering around 0.05%.

What was sequenced was naive CD4+ T cells from blood. The TCR sequence derives from a man aged 30 to 39 in good health. The chain combines TRBV29-1 with TRBJ2-4, with D maybe TRBD2 (5 bases). CDR3 loop: CSVTFGIRGKNIQYF. Here the CDR3 DNA reads TGCAGCGTTACGTTCGGGATTCGGGGCAAAAACATTCAGTACTTC.